These 9 T cell receptor beta chains originate from one sample sequenced in a study of blood T cell repertoires in COVID-19. Sequencing was performed with immunoSEQ multiplex PCR; in TCRdb, only in-frame clones are kept and a portion is missing. Of about 59,000 clones in the sample, roughly 70% were seen once. The material sequenced was peripheral blood. The receptors were sampled from a woman aged 70-85 years with acute or convalescent COVID-19.

Remarks on this clone: Distinct nucleotide sequences in the sample also encode this CDR3. This sequence joins TRBV18 and TRBJ2-3; TRBD1 agrees at 7 bases. Germline lookup yields CDR1 KGHSH and CDR2 LQKENI. This CDR3 has 14 residues. V was clipped by 6 bases and J by 4 bases; unmatched bases: 7. CDR3 nucleotide sequence: TGTGCCAGCTCCCCAGACAGGGCTGCAGATACGCAGTATTTT. This gives the protein CASSPDRAADTQYF.

The rearrangement links TRBV11-2 to TRBJ2-5; 14 positions match TRBD2. V trimming: 5 bases; J trimming: 7 bases; junction bases outside the gene matches: 6. Germline V gene sequence: CDR1 SGHAT, CDR2 FQNNGV. The CDR3 sequence is 15 residues long. The CDR3 spells CASSQGLAGAGTQYF. The CDR3 DNA follows: TGTGCCAGCAGCCAGGGACTAGCGGGGGCGGGGACCCAGTACTTC.

The rearrangement joins TRBV24-1 to TRBJ2-2; the D gene is possibly TRBD1 (6 bases). V dropped 4 bases and J dropped 4 bases, with 9 bases sitting between them. The length of the CDR3 is 14 residues. Germline-derived CDR1 and CDR2 are KGHDR and SFDVKD. CDR3: CATSDFRGTGELFF. In DNA, the CDR3 is TGTGCCACCAGTGACTTCAGGGGCACCGGGGAGCTGTTTTTT.

The gene calls are TRBV24-1 and TRBJ2-4; 16 positions agree with TRBD2. With 6 bases clipped from V and 9 bases from J, the junction kept 7 bases outside the gene matches. CDR1 and CDR2 from the germline V gene are KGHDR and SFDVKD. The CDR3 has 16 residues. CDR3 sequence (DNA): TGTGCCACCAGTCAGGGACTAGCGGGGGGGAAGAGCATTCAGTACTTC. This sequence encodes CATSQGLAGGKSIQYF.

V usage is TRBV5-1 and J usage is TRBJ2-1; 9 bases map to TRBD1. This CDR3 has 15 residues. Germline assignment: CDR1 SGHRS and CDR2 YFSETQ. After removal of 3 bases from V and 7 bases from J, the junction contained 8 bases not matched to a gene. CDR3 loop: CASSSGTGWVNEQFF. The CDR3 nucleotides read TGCGCCAGCAGCTCCGGGACAGGGTGGGTTAATGAGCAGTTCTTC. The full variable domain, completed using reference TRBV5-1 and TRBJ2-1, is KAGVTQTPRYLIKTRGQQVTLSCSPISGHRSVSWYQQTPGQGLQFLFEYFSETQRNKGNFPGRFSGRQFSNSRSEMNVSTLELGDSALYLCASSSGTGWVNEQFFGPGTRLTVL.

V and J are TRBV6-4 and TRBJ1-2, with D maybe TRBD1 (6 bases). This CDR3 region has 12 residues. V was pared by 3 bases and J by 5 bases, with 7 bases between. The germline gives CDR1 MRHNA, CDR2 SNTAGT. The DNA of the CDR3 is TGTGCCAGCAGTGAACAGGGTTATGGCTACACCTTC. It specifies CASSEQGYGYTF.

The chain is built from TRBV5-4 and TRBJ1-4; D call uncertain. The CDR3 has 15 amino acids. Between the trimmed V and J ends, which lost 4 bases and 3 bases, there was a span of 13 bases. The germline gives CDR1 SGHNT, CDR2 YYREEE (reference sequence). The CDR3 DNA follows: TGTGCCAGCAGCCCGACCGCGGTGGCTAATGAAAAACTGTTTTTT. Protein sequence: CASSPTAVANEKLFF.

CDR3 bases: TGTGCCACCAGTAGCTCCACGTTCGCAAATCAGCCCCAGCATTTT. Amino acid sequence: CATSSSTFANQPQHF. J is TRBJ1-5 and V is TRBV24-1; no clear D. V lost 6 bases and J lost 4, with 15 bases in between. Germline lookup yields CDR1 KGHDR and CDR2 SFDVKD. CDR3 size: 15 residues.

This chain links TRBV5-1 with TRBJ2-2, with D possibly matching TRBD2 (7 bases). In germline, CDR1 is SGHRS, CDR2 YFSETQ. There are 15 residues in the CDR3. Trimming stripped 4 bases from V and 5 bases from J, with 15 bases between. The CDR3 DNA sequence: TGCGCCAGCAGCCCCAGGGGAGGGGGAACCGGGGAGCTGTTTTTT. This encodes CASSPRGGGTGELFF.